This TCR beta chain was sequenced during a study of technical replicates of blood from a few donors. This CDR3 contains 14 residues. Trimming removed 3 bases from V and 4 bases from J, with 12 bases in between. Germline CDR1 reads LNHDA; CDR2 reads SQIVND (reference sequence). The protocol was immunoSEQ multiplex PCR, while the TCRdb copy is restricted to in-frame clones and leaves out a portion. The repertoire holds some 70,000 clones, just under 97% seen once, with less than 0.3% in the top ten. The V gene is TRBV19, the J gene TRBJ1-2, with D possibly TRBD1 on 5 matching bases. The sample taken for sequencing was T cells isolated from PBMCs. The receptor's source is a human donor in good health. The CDR3 sequence is CASSMKGRGYGYTF. The CDR3 DNA reads as TGTGCCAGTAGTATGAAGGGTAGGGGCTATGGCTACACCTTC.